A single count supports the clone carrying this T cell receptor beta chain. The table came from immunoSEQ multiplex PCR; TCRdb's copy has only in-frame clones and leaves some out. The sample shows about 110,000 clones, roughly 92% of them seen only once. The sample belongs to a study of siplizumab effects on memory and regulatory T cells. Germline V lookup: CDR1 SGHRS, CDR2 YFSETQ. V lost 5 bases, J lost 1 base, and 9 bases lay in between. There are 13 residues in the CDR3. The sample comprised CD4+ T cells sorted from blood. The receptor was isolated from a human donor in good health. V and J are TRBV5-1 and TRBJ1-1; D gene uncertain. The CDR3 loop is CASSYTQNTEAFF. The DNA of the CDR3 is TGCGCCAGCAGTTACACGCAGAACACTGAAGCTTTCTTT.